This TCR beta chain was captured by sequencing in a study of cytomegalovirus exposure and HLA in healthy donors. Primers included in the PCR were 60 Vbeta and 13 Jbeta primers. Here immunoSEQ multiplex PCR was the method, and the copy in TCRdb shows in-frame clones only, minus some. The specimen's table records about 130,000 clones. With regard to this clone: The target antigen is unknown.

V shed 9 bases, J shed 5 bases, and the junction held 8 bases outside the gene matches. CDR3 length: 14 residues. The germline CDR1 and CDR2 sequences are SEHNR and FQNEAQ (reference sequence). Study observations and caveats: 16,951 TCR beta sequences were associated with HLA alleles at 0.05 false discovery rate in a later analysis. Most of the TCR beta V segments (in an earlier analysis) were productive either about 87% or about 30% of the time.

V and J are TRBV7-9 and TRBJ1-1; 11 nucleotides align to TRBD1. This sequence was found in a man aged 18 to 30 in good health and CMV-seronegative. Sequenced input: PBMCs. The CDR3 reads CASTYGQGATEAFF. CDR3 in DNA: TGTGCCAGTACATACGGACAGGGGGCAACTGAAGCTTTCTTT.